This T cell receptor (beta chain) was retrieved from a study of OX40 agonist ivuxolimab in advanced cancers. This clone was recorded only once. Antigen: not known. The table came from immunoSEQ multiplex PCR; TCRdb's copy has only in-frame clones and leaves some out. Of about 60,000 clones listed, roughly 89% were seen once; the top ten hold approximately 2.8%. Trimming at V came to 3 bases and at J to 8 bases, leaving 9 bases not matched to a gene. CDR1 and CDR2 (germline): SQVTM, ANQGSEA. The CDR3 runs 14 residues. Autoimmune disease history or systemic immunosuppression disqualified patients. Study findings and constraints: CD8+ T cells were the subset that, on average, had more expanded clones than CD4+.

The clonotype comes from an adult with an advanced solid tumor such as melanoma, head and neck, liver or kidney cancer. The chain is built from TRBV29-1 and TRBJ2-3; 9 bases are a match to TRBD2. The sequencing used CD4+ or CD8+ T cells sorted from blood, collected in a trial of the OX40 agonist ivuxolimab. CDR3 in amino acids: CSVEGGSGRTTQYF. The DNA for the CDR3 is TGCAGCGTTGAGGGGGGTAGCGGGAGAACTACGCAGTATTTT.